This TCR beta chain emerged from a study of cytomegalovirus exposure and HLA in healthy donors. Overall study context: A preliminary data release comprised around 85 million unique TCRs obtained from HLA-typed donors.

Per the germline V gene, CDR1 is SQVTM and CDR2 is ANQGSEA. The CDR3 is made up of 12 amino acids. The J segment lost 6 bases and the V segment lost 6 bases, leaving 4 bases of the junction unmatched. Healthy bone marrow donors supplied every sample. Likely unrecorded immune exposures existed in these nominally healthy donors. PCR was performed using 60 Vbeta and 13 Jbeta primers. Assay: immunoSEQ multiplex PCR; the TCRdb copy retains only in-frame clones and omits some. Of around 150,000 clones listed, over 75% were seen once; the top ten hold 9.3%. This clonotype originated in a man younger than 35 in good health and CMV-seropositive. This chain connects TRBV29-1 to TRBJ2-7; 11 bases are shared with TRBD1. Sequencing input: PBMCs. The CDR3 reads CSVGQGAVEQYF. The CDR3 DNA reads TGCAGCGTCGGACAGGGGGCGGTCGAGCAGTACTTC.